These 26 T cell receptor beta chains originate from one sample sequenced in a study of T cell changes during pregnancy in multiple sclerosis. Sequenced by immunoSEQ multiplex PCR; TCRdb stores in-frame clones only, minus some. Among over 90,000 clones, roughly 93% were seen once, and the ten largest hold roughly 0.93%. Sequencing was performed on peripheral blood, taken after pregnancy. Receptor source: a female donor with multiple sclerosis, enrolled in a pregnancy study.

V usage is TRBV30 and J usage is TRBJ2-7; D perhaps matches TRBD1 (6 bases). The CDR3 loop spans 12 amino acids. V was pared by 0 bases and J by 4 bases, with 7 bases between. Germline V gene sequence: CDR1 GTSNPN, CDR2 SVGIG (reference sequence). CDR3 bases: TGTGCCTGGAGTGTACAGGGTTACGAGCAGTACTTC. Its translation: CAWSVQGYEQYF. Full variable domain (rest looked up from reference TRBV30 and TRBJ2-7): SQTIHQWPATLVQPVGSPLSLECTVEGTSNPNLYWYRQAAGRGLQLLFYSVGIGQISSEVPQNLSASRPQDRQFILSSKKLLLSDSGFYLCAWSVQGYEQYFGPGTRLTVT.

This clone was observed a single time. The chain carries TRBV7-8 and TRBJ2-3; 8 nucleotides agree with TRBD1. Trimming took 5 bases from V and 6 from J; bases not matched to a gene: 4. Germline V gene sequence: CDR1 SGHVS, CDR2 FQNEAQ. The CDR3 length is 13 residues. The CDR3: CASSADRGDTQYF. CDR3 nucleotide sequence: TGTGCCAGCAGCGCCGACAGGGGCGATACGCAGTATTTT.

This chain uses TRBV4-2 with TRBJ1-1; no clear D. Trimming took off 2 bases at V and 0 bases at J, with 10 bases between the two ends. CDR3 size: 15 residues. Germline V lookup: CDR1 LGHNA, CDR2 YNFKEQ. The CDR3 sequence: CASSQLSRVNTEAFF. CDR3 bases: TGTGCCAGCAGCCAACTTTCACGAGTGAACACTGAAGCTTTCTTT.

The chain uses TRBV6-5 and TRBJ2-7; 10 nucleotides agree with TRBD1. CDR1 is MNHEY and CDR2 is SVGAGI in the germline V gene. Trimming took 6 bases from V and 4 from J; bases not matched to a gene: 9. CDR3 length: 15 amino acids. The CDR3 region is CASSFTGQGTYEQYF. The DNA for the CDR3 is TGTGCCAGCAGCTTCACGGGACAGGGGACGTACGAGCAGTACTTC.

This chain joins TRBV6-1 and TRBJ1-1; D call uncertain. This CDR3 is 14 amino acids long. CDR1 is MNHNS and CDR2 is SASEGT in the germline V gene. Trimming pared 2 bases from V and 1 base from J, leaving 8 bases between. The DNA of the CDR3 is TGTGCCAGCAGTGAAATTGGAGAGAACACTGAAGCTTTCTTT. As protein: CASSEIGENTEAFF.

The chain carries TRBV14 and TRBJ1-1; 9 nucleotides align to TRBD1. The J segment lost 4 bases and the V segment lost 7 bases, leaving 4 bases of the junction unmatched. This CDR3 has 13 amino acids. Germline V CDR1 and CDR2: SGHDN, FVKESK. The CDR3 DNA sequence: TGTGCCAGCACTTTGACAGGGGGCACTGAAGCTTTCTTT. It codes for CASTLTGGTEAFF.

V is TRBV10-3 and J is TRBJ1-1; perhaps TRBD1 as D (5 bases). The V end lost 2 bases, the J end lost 3 bases, and 10 bases lay between the germline ends. The CDR3 runs to 14 residues. Germline lookup yields CDR1 ENHRY and CDR2 SYGVKD. In DNA form, the CDR3 reads TGTGCCATCAGTGAGACCGCAGGGTACACTGAAGCTTTCTTT. Protein: CAISETAGYTEAFF.

This clone appeared a single time. The rearrangement links TRBV27 to TRBJ1-5; the match to TRBD1 covers 9 bases. The CDR3 runs 14 residues. The germline CDR1 and CDR2 sequences are MNHEY and SMNVEV (reference sequence). The J segment lost 7 bases and the V segment lost 10 bases, leaving 11 bases of the junction unmatched. The CDR3 nucleotides are TGTGCCACGTACGGGGACAGGGTAAGGCAGCCCCAGCATTTT. Its protein is CATYGDRVRQPQHF.

The rearrangement joins TRBV7-2 to TRBJ1-3, with D uncertain. The CDR3 sequence is 15 residues long. V was trimmed by 5 bases and J by 0 bases, leaving 11 bases between them. CDR1 and CDR2 from the germline V gene are SGHTA and FQGNSA. The CDR3 DNA sequence: TGTGCCAGCAGCCAAAAGACAACCTCTGGAAACACCATATATTTT. It yields the protein CASSQKTTSGNTIYF.

The gene calls are TRBV2 and TRBJ2-7; TRBD1 is a possible D gene (5 bases). Germline lookup yields CDR1 SNHLY and CDR2 FYNNEI. Trimming removed 1 base from V and 3 bases from J, with 7 bases in between. This CDR3 is 13 amino acids long. CDR3 sequence: CASSEGGYYEQYF. As DNA, the CDR3 is TGTGCCAGCAGTGAAGGGGGCTACTACGAGCAGTACTTC.

V is TRBV2 and J is TRBJ2-2; 7 nucleotides line up with TRBD1. The CDR3 totals 16 residues. The germline V gene has CDR1 SNHLY and CDR2 FYNNEI. The ends lost 1 base at V and 6 bases at J; junction bases unmatched: 8. This CDR3 reads CASSEGAGGRSGELFF. CDR3 DNA sequence: TGTGCCAGCAGTGAAGGGGCAGGGGGTCGGTCCGGGGAGCTGTTTTTT.

The genes are TRBV18 and TRBJ1-2, with TRBD1 matching 10 bases. In germline, CDR1 is KGHSH, CDR2 LQKENI. The J segment lost 4 bases and the V segment lost 0 bases, leaving 2 bases of the junction unmatched. The CDR3 consists of 15 residues. The CDR3 sequence is CASSPPRTGGYGYTF. The CDR3 nucleotides read TGTGCCAGCTCACCACCGAGGACAGGGGGCTATGGCTACACCTTC.

J is TRBJ1-2 and V is TRBV21-1; the listed D gene, TRBD1, was not tested against the DNA. TRBV21-1 is a pseudogene locus. The CDR3 totals 16 residues. DNA for the CDR3: TGTGCCAGCAGCAAAGAAAGGGGGTCAAGCTTCCATGGCTACACCTTC. It yields the protein CASSKERGSSFHGYTF.

The V and J genes are TRBV19 and TRBJ2-7; perhaps TRBD1 as D (6 bases). The germline CDR1 and CDR2 sequences are LNHDA and SQIVND (reference sequence). The CDR3 is 14 amino acids. V shed 5 bases and J shed 5 bases, with 16 bases lying between them. CDR3 amino acids: CASSLQGSWHEQYF. In DNA form, the CDR3 reads TGTGCCAGTAGTCTTCAGGGGTCCTGGCACGAGCAGTACTTC.

This chain connects TRBV30 to TRBJ2-2, with D hard to call. This CDR3 is 11 amino acids long. The V gene's germline CDR1 is GTSNPN and CDR2 SVGIG (reference sequence). Trimming shortened V by 3 bases and J by 6 bases, and 5 bases separated the two germline ends. CDR3 nucleotides: TGTGCCTGGAGCCGTCCCGGGGAGCTGTTTTTT. Translation gives CAWSRPGELFF.

The CDR3 loop reads CASSLVAGSSYEQYF. Here the CDR3 DNA reads TGCGCCAGCAGCTTGGTCGCGGGGAGCTCCTACGAGCAGTACTTC. The chain employs TRBV5-1 and TRBJ2-7, with D possibly matching TRBD2 (6 bases). The V and J ends lost 0 bases and 0 bases respectively, with 10 bases between them. This CDR3 contains 15 residues. In germline, CDR1 is SGHRS, CDR2 YFSETQ.

This chain uses TRBV30 with TRBJ1-2; 7 bases are shared with TRBD1. The CDR3 is made up of 13 amino acids. The V and J ends lost 2 bases and 4 bases, in that order; junction bases with no gene match: 4. Per germline, CDR1 GTSNPN and CDR2 SVGIG (reference sequence). Written as DNA, the CDR3 is TGTGCCTGGAGTACGCAGGGGGTCTATGGCTACACCTTC. The encoded protein is CAWSTQGVYGYTF.

This sequence joins TRBV6-1 and TRBJ1-5; D is unclear. The CDR3 has 12 amino acids. The ends were cut back, 8 bases at V and 10 bases at J, with 15 bases in the middle. The germline V gene has CDR1 MNHNS and CDR2 SASEGT. The CDR3 sequence is CASLEGGQPQHF. CDR3 nucleotide sequence: TGTGCCAGCCTTGAAGGCGGTCAACCCCAGCATTTT.

The chain recombines TRBV27 with TRBJ1-5, with D unresolved. The V end lost 0 bases, the J end lost 6 bases, and 9 bases lay between the germline ends. CDR3 size: 14 residues. Germline CDR1 MNHEY, CDR2 SMNVEV (reference sequence). CDR3 in DNA: TGTGCCAGCAGTTTATCGCAATTTAGTCAGCCCCAGCATTTT. This encodes CASSLSQFSQPQHF.

The V and J genes are TRBV19 and TRBJ2-7; a possible D gene is TRBD1 (5 bases). Germline V gives CDR1 LNHDA, CDR2 SQIVND (reference sequence). The CDR3 totals 15 residues. The V gene lost 7 bases and the J gene lost 4 bases, with 20 bases spanning the gap. The CDR3 DNA reads as TGTGCCAGTACAAGAAAGGAAGGGGTCGGTTACGAGCAGTACTTC. Its translation: CASTRKEGVGYEQYF.

This chain links TRBV27 with TRBJ2-7; possibly TRBD1 for D (5 bases). Trimming shortened V by 3 bases and J by 6 bases, and 9 bases separated the two germline ends. CDR1 and CDR2 from the germline V gene are MNHEY and SMNVEV (reference sequence). The CDR3 spans 12 residues. CDR3 sequence: CASSFQGSEQYF. The CDR3 DNA is TGTGCCAGCAGTTTTCAGGGATCCGAGCAGTACTTC.

The chain employs TRBV27 and TRBJ2-6, with D unclear. The V and J ends lost 1 base and 0 bases respectively, with 10 bases between them. The CDR3 is made up of 17 amino acids. Germline V CDR1 and CDR2: MNHEY, SMNVEV (reference sequence). This chain's CDR3 is CASSLFPPNSGANVLTF. The CDR3 nucleotides read TGTGCCAGCAGTTTATTCCCCCCCAACTCTGGGGCCAACGTCCTGACTTTC.

The chain combines TRBV2 with TRBJ1-1, with 7 nucleotides matching TRBD1. The germline gives CDR1 SNHLY, CDR2 FYNNEI. J lost 5 bases, V lost 8 bases, and 8 bases had no gene match. The CDR3 runs to 13 residues. For the CDR3, the DNA is TGTGCCAGCGGACAGACAGGGACTACTGAAGCTTTCTTT. This encodes CASGQTGTTEAFF.

The chain links TRBV14 to TRBJ2-7, with 9 bases matching TRBD1. CDR3 size: 16 residues. The ends lost 4 bases at V and 4 bases at J; junction bases unmatched: 11. CDR1 is SGHDN and CDR2 is FVKESK in the germline V gene. The CDR3 region has the DNA TGTGCCAGCAGCCCCCAGGTCGGACAGGGGCAGTACGAGCAGTACTTC. This sequence encodes CASSPQVGQGQYEQYF.

The chain carries TRBV19 and TRBJ1-5, with D tentatively TRBD1 (5 bases). CDR1 is LNHDA and CDR2 is SQIVND in the germline V gene (reference sequence). Trimming left V 11 bases short and J 1 base short, with 15 bases between. This CDR3 region has 14 residues. This CDR3 is CAAAGGVSNQPQHF. In nucleotides, the CDR3 is TGTGCCGCCGCGGGGGGGGTGAGCAATCAGCCCCAGCATTTT.

The CDR3 sequence is CASSLGGLAGNSTDTQYF. The CDR3 DNA is TGTGCCAGCAGCTTAGGAGGACTAGCGGGGAACTCCACAGATACGCAGTATTTT. V gene TRBV11-2 combines with J gene TRBJ2-3, with 12 bases lining up with TRBD2. The CDR3 loop spans 18 amino acids. CDR1 is SGHAT, CDR2 FQNNGV, per germline. The V and J ends lost 1 base and 2 bases, in that order; junction bases with no gene match: 7. The whole variable domain, remainder taken from reference TRBV11-2 and TRBJ2-3, is EAGVAQSPRYKIIEKRQSVAFWCNPISGHATLYWYQQILGQGPKLLIQFQNNGVVDDSQLPKDRFSAERLKGVDSTLKIQPAKLEDSAVYLCASSLGGLAGNSTDTQYFGPGTRLTVL.